This entry describes one TCR beta chain. Its antigen is as yet unknown. The data are from a study of beta chain features in type 1 diabetes. Study findings and constraints: Patients with Type 1 diabetes showed moderately but significantly shorter TCRB CDR3s in all four CD4+ subsets. Patients with type 1 diabetes carried fewer insertions and had more deletions at their VDJ junctions.

cDNA synthesis used the whole RNA isolate, giving expressed TCRB sequences. Profiled with immunoSEQ multiplex PCR; TCRdb holds only in-frame clones, not every one. The repertoire has 28,000 or so clones, 65% of them found once; the top ten carry over 2%. This TCR was sampled from a woman aged 25 to 45 with type 1 diabetes. Sequencing input: Tregs from blood.

The CDR3: CASSPRGSNSYEQYF. The CDR3, as DNA: TGTGCCAGCTCACCACGAGGGAGTAACTCCTACGAGCAGTACTTC. The chain uses TRBV18 and TRBJ2-7; D is perhaps TRBD2 (5 bases). This CDR3 has 15 amino acids. Looked up from germline, CDR1 is KGHSH and CDR2 is LQKENI. Trimming took off 1 base at V and 0 bases at J, with 10 bases between the two ends.